The 31 T cell receptor beta chains listed next were all sequenced from one sample in a study of cytomegalovirus exposure and HLA in healthy donors. This PCR relied on a set of 60 Vbeta primers and 13 Jbeta primers. Method: immunoSEQ multiplex PCR; TCRdb's copy keeps in-frame clones and lacks some. The sample has 100,000 to 150,000 clones; around four fifths are singletons. The sample comprised PBMCs. These receptors were collected from a man between 18 and 35 years old in good health and CMV-seropositive.

V and J are TRBV7-9 and TRBJ1-2, with D tentatively TRBD1 (5 bases). Per germline, CDR1 SEHNR and CDR2 FQNEAQ (reference sequence). Deletions cut 2 bases from V and 6 bases from J, with 13 bases between. The CDR3 runs 14 residues. The CDR3 nucleotides read TGTGCCAGCAGCTTAAGAGACAGTCAACATGGCTACACCTTC. Its translation is CASSLRDSQHGYTF.

This clone appeared a few times. The V and J genes are TRBV6-6 and TRBJ1-2, with TRBD1 identical over 7 bases. V shed 6 bases and J 0 bases; nucleotides not matched to a gene: 10. This CDR3 has 16 residues. Per the germline V gene, CDR1 is MNHNY and CDR2 is SVGAGI (reference sequence). The DNA of the CDR3 is TGTGCCAGCAGCCAGACCGGGACAGATTCTAACTATGGCTACACCTTC. Its translation is CASSQTGTDSNYGYTF.

The rearrangement uses TRBV30 and TRBJ2-1; TRBD2 aligns across 16 bases. The ends lost 2 bases at V and 8 bases at J; junction bases unmatched: 9. CDR3 length equals 17 residues. CDR1 and CDR2 (germline): GTSNPN, SVGIG (reference sequence). The CDR3 loop is CAWSIGTSGGAGDEQFF. The CDR3 DNA is TGTGCCTGGAGTATCGGGACTAGCGGGGGGGCAGGGGATGAGCAGTTCTTC.

The CDR3 reads CASSTGSSGNTIYF. In DNA form, the CDR3 reads TGTGCCAGCAGCACCGGTAGCTCTGGAAACACCATATATTTT. This chain uses TRBV5-4 with TRBJ1-3; D gene uncertain. V lost 4 bases and J 0 bases, leaving 8 bases between the germline ends. Germline loops: CDR1 SGHNT, CDR2 YYREEE (reference sequence). The CDR3 has 14 residues. The full variable domain, in which reference TRBV5-4 and TRBJ1-3 provide the parts outside the CDR3, is ETGVTQSPTHLIKTRGQQVTLRCSSQSGHNTVSWYQQALGQGPQFIFQYYREEENGRGNFPPRFSGLQFPNYSSELNVNALELDDSALYLCASSTGSSGNTIYFGEGSWLTVV.

The rearrangement uses TRBV30 and TRBJ2-3, with a possible D match to TRBD1 (5 bases). V was pared by 4 bases and J by 2 bases, with 10 bases between. Looked up from germline, CDR1 is GTSNPN and CDR2 is SVGIG (reference sequence). The CDR3 is 13 residues long. The CDR3 spells CAWIGVFTDTQYF. The CDR3 DNA reads TGTGCCTGGATAGGGGTCTTCACAGATACGCAGTATTTT.

The chain joins TRBV13 to TRBJ1-4, with 8 bases aligning to TRBD1. This CDR3 comprises 14 residues. V lost 0 bases and J lost 8; bases outside the gene matches: 2. Germline V gene sequence: CDR1 PRHDT, CDR2 FYEKMQ (reference sequence). The CDR3: CASSLGQGEEKLFF. The CDR3 DNA sequence: TGTGCCAGCAGCTTAGGACAGGGGGAGGAAAAACTGTTTTTT.

Remarks on this clone: A junction end diverges from the germline sequence, so it may reflect a read error. The chain recombines TRBV9 with TRBJ1-1; 7 nucleotides agree with TRBD1. Per germline, CDR1 SGDLS and CDR2 YYNGEE. This CDR3 is built from 17 residues. The CDR3 region is CASGVSQGDYGNTEAFF. The CDR3 region has the DNA TGTGCCAGCGGCGTAAGTCAGGGGGATTATGGCAACACTGAAGCTTTCTTT.

V and J are TRBV30 and TRBJ2-3, with 8 bases identical to TRBD1. Germline V gene data show CDR1 as GTSNPN and CDR2 as SVGIG (reference sequence). The V gene end was trimmed by 3 bases and the J gene end by 2 bases; junction bases not matched to a gene: 4. This CDR3 spans 14 amino acids. DNA for the CDR3: TGTGCCTGGAGACGACAGGGGAACACAGATACGCAGTATTTT. Its protein is CAWRRQGNTDTQYF.

V is TRBV14 and J is TRBJ2-4, with 12 bases matching TRBD2. The CDR3 spans 18 residues. Germline CDR1 SGHDN, CDR2 FVKESK. Germline trimming cut 0 bases from V and 6 bases from J; bases unmatched to any gene: 9. Here the CDR3 DNA reads TGTGCCAGCAGCCAAGATGGTAAGACTAGCGGGGGCGGAAACATTCAGTACTTC. Protein product: CASSQDGKTSGGGNIQYF.

The chain recombines TRBV21-1 with TRBJ1-4; the table calls TRBD1, which could not be checked here. TRBV21-1 is a listed pseudogene. The CDR3 is 18 residues long. The CDR3 region has the DNA TGTGCCAGCAGCAAAGAAAGACAGGGCGTCGATCCTAATGAAAAACTGTTTTTT. This codes for CASSKERQGVDPNEKLFF.

The rearrangement links TRBV19 to TRBJ1-2; D gene uncertain. With 3 bases removed from V and 8 bases from J, the gap between germline ends came to 10 bases. CDR1 is LNHDA and CDR2 is SQIVND in the germline V gene (reference sequence). CDR3 size: 12 residues. The CDR3 DNA is TGTGCCAGTAGTATGGAGTTCTCGGGCTACACCTTC. Translating it yields CASSMEFSGYTF.

J is TRBJ1-6 and V is TRBV28, with a possible D match to TRBD1 (6 bases). CDR1 and CDR2 (germline): MDHEN, SYDVKM. This CDR3 region has 13 residues. The V end was cut by 11 bases, the J end by 1 base, with 9 bases between. This chain's CDR3 is CASRGSYNSPLHF. Here the CDR3 DNA reads TGTGCCTCCAGGGGTTCCTATAATTCACCCCTCCACTTT.

This chain joins TRBV4-1 and TRBJ2-1; perhaps TRBD1 as D (5 bases). V was clipped by 3 bases and J by 5 bases, with 11 bases between them. The germline V gene encodes CDR1 MGHRA and CDR2 YSYEKL. CDR3 length equals 14 residues. The CDR3 bases are TGCGCCAGCAGCCATGTGGCAGGGAACAATGAGCAGTTCTTC. Translation: CASSHVAGNNEQFF.

V and J are TRBV7-3 and TRBJ1-1; TRBD1 is a possible D gene (6 bases). The length of the CDR3 is 13 residues. Deletions cut 5 bases from V and 5 bases from J, with 12 bases between. Germline V gene sequence: CDR1 SGHTA, CDR2 FQGTGA. CDR3 amino acids: CASSQQGLTEAFF. CDR3 sequence (DNA): TGTGCCAGCAGCCAACAGGGTTTAACTGAAGCTTTCTTT.

The CDR3 region is CASSTALAGGPGEQFF. In DNA form, the CDR3 reads TGTGCCAGCAGCACCGCCTTGGCGGGGGGGCCCGGTGAGCAGTTCTTC. This sequence joins TRBV14 and TRBJ2-1; 9 nucleotides agree with TRBD2. The CDR3 totals 16 residues. Trimming removed 5 bases from V and 9 bases from J; junction bases left unmatched: 14. Germline V CDR1 and CDR2: SGHDN, FVKESK.

This rearrangement joins TRBV5-1 to TRBJ1-2, with 8 bases lining up with TRBD1. Germline lookup yields CDR1 SGHRS and CDR2 YFSETQ. J was trimmed by 6 bases and V by 4 bases; bases with no gene match: 8. This CDR3 region has 14 residues. The CDR3, as DNA: TGCGCCAGCAGCCCATCCCAGGGGGCTGATGGCTACACCTTC. Translation: CASSPSQGADGYTF.

The sample holds a few counts of this clone. This sequence joins TRBV15 and TRBJ1-2; 8 bases fit TRBD1. The CDR3 is 12 residues long. Trimming took 8 bases from V and 4 from J; bases not matched to a gene: 3. CDR1 and CDR2 (germline): LNHNV, YYDKDF (reference sequence). The CDR3 nucleotides are TGTGCCACCCGGGACAGGATCTATGGCTACACCTTC. Translation gives CATRDRIYGYTF.

The chain uses TRBV5-1 and TRBJ1-1, with D maybe TRBD1 (6 bases). The CDR3 extends over 15 amino acids. The V and J ends lost 5 bases and 3 bases respectively, with 17 bases between them. Per the germline V gene, CDR1 is SGHRS and CDR2 is YFSETQ. The CDR3 is CASRREYRADTEAFF. CDR3 in DNA: TGCGCCAGCAGGAGGGAGTACAGGGCGGACACTGAAGCTTTCTTT.

The rearrangement links TRBV9 to TRBJ2-7; 12 positions agree with TRBD2. V gave up 4 bases and J gave up 12 bases; unmatched junction bases: 17. CDR3 length equals 16 residues. Germline V gives CDR1 SGDLS, CDR2 YYNGEE. As DNA, the CDR3 is TGTGCCAGCAGCTCACCACTAGCGGGGGGTCTCGGACTACGGTACTTC. Protein product: CASSSPLAGGLGLRYF.

This rearrangement joins TRBV27 to TRBJ2-3, with 8 bases aligning to TRBD2. The CDR3 totals 15 residues. The V and J ends lost 4 bases and 0 bases, in that order; junction bases with no gene match: 3. Germline CDR1 MNHEY, CDR2 SMNVEV (reference sequence). This CDR3 reads CASSSGLVSTDTQYF. The DNA for the CDR3 is TGTGCCAGCAGTTCGGGACTAGTAAGCACAGATACGCAGTATTTT.

The chain uses TRBV28 and TRBJ2-2; 9 bases are shared with TRBD2. The CDR3 has 17 residues. The germline gives CDR1 MDHEN, CDR2 SYDVKM. The J segment lost 6 bases and the V segment lost 6 bases, leaving 14 bases of the junction unmatched. CDR3 sequence: CASSSPSVGGGAGELFF. For the CDR3, the DNA is TGTGCCAGCAGCTCCCCTTCGGTGGGCGGGGGGGCCGGGGAGCTGTTTTTT.

The rearrangement joins TRBV5-1 to TRBJ1-2, with 8 bases identical to TRBD1. The J segment lost 4 bases and the V segment lost 4 bases, leaving 6 bases of the junction unmatched. The CDR3 contains 14 residues. Germline values: CDR1 SGHRS, CDR2 YFSETQ. The CDR3 sequence is CASSPGQGGYGYTF. DNA for the CDR3: TGCGCCAGCAGCCCAGGACAGGGTGGCTATGGCTACACCTTC.

This clone was detected many times. The genes are TRBV7-9 and TRBJ1-5; 8 bases line up with TRBD1. Germline assignment: CDR1 SEHNR and CDR2 FQNEAQ (reference sequence). The CDR3 has 13 residues. With 3 bases clipped from V and 7 bases from J, the junction kept 2 bases outside the gene matches. The CDR3 sequence is CASSLTGEQPQHF. The CDR3 DNA sequence: TGTGCCAGCAGCTTGACAGGGGAACAGCCCCAGCATTTT.

The V call is TRBV19, the J call TRBJ1-1, with D perhaps TRBD1 (5 bases). The CDR3 is made up of 14 amino acids. Germline V gives CDR1 LNHDA, CDR2 SQIVND (reference sequence). Trimming removed 1 base from V and 4 bases from J, with 10 bases in between. Here the CDR3 reads CASSIVQGSTEAFF. DNA for the CDR3: TGTGCCAGTAGTATAGTTCAGGGAAGCACTGAAGCTTTCTTT.

This clone has only a few counts. The V and J genes are TRBV25-1 and TRBJ1-5, with a tentative D call TRBD1 (6 bases). V gave up 3 bases and J gave up 4 bases, with 10 bases separating them. The CDR3 spans 14 residues. Germline V gives CDR1 MGHDK, CDR2 SYGVNS. CDR3 residues: CASSDRGGNQPQHF. The CDR3 bases are TGTGCCAGCAGTGACAGGGGTGGAAATCAGCCCCAGCATTTT.

The chain combines TRBV7-9 with TRBJ1-2, with D unclear. Trimming stripped 4 bases from V and 5 bases from J, with 11 bases between. Germline V CDR1 and CDR2: SEHNR, FQNEAQ (reference sequence). This CDR3 has 13 amino acids. The CDR3 nucleotides are TGTGCCAGCAGCTCTAGCGGCAGTTATGGCTACACCTTC. It codes for CASSSSGSYGYTF.

V gene TRBV21-1 combines with J gene TRBJ2-5; the table's D call, TRBD2, has no DNA check behind it. TRBV21-1 is a pseudogene. The length of the CDR3 is 13 residues. This CDR3 reads CASSKALSVTQYF. CDR3 nucleotides: TGTGCCAGCAGCAAAGCGCTTTCGGTGACCCAGTACTTC.

The chain recombines TRBV4-1 with TRBJ1-5; the match to TRBD1 covers 7 bases. J was trimmed by 1 base and V by 6 bases; bases with no gene match: 9. This CDR3 comprises 16 residues. Germline V gene sequence: CDR1 MGHRA, CDR2 YSYEKL. CDR3 DNA: TGCGCCAGCAGACCGCAGGGGGAAGCCAGCAATCAGCCCCAGCATTTT. Translating it yields CASRPQGEASNQPQHF.

This chain connects TRBV19 to TRBJ1-2, with 7 bases matching TRBD1. The CDR3 length is 12 residues. V lost 5 bases and J lost 7; bases outside the gene matches: 4. The germline gives CDR1 LNHDA, CDR2 SQIVND (reference sequence). For the CDR3, the DNA is TGTGCCAGTAGTGTCACAGGGGCTGGCTACACCTTC. Its translation is CASSVTGAGYTF.

The chain is built from TRBV18 and TRBJ2-7; no definite D call. The ends were cut back, 3 bases at V and 2 bases at J, with 8 bases in the middle. CDR1 and CDR2 from the germline V gene are KGHSH and LQKENI. The CDR3 runs to 13 residues. The CDR3 coding sequence is TGTGCCAGCTCACCTACAGTCACCTACGAGCAGTACTTC. Protein product: CASSPTVTYEQYF.

The V and J genes are TRBV27 and TRBJ2-7; D might be TRBD1 (7 bases). The CDR3 spans 16 residues. Germline V gives CDR1 MNHEY, CDR2 SMNVEV (reference sequence). Trimming took off 7 bases at V and 0 bases at J, with 19 bases between the two ends. The CDR3 nucleotides are TGTGCCAGCACCCAGGGGGGTTGGGGAAGCTCCTACGAGCAGTACTTC. Residues: CASTQGGWGSSYEQYF.